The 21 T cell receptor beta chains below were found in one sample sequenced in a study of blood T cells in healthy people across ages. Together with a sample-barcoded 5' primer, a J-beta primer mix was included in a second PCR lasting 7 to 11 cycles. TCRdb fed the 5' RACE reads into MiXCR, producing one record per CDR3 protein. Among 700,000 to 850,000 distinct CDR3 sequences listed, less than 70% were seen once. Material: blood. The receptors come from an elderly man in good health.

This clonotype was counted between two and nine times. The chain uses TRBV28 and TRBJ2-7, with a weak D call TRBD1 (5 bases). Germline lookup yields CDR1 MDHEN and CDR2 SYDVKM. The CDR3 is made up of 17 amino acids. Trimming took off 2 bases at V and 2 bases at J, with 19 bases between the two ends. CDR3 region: CASSLTPLGVLPYEQYF. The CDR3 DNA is TGTGCCAGCAGTTTAACCCCGTTAGGGGTTTTACCCTACGAGCAGTACTTC.

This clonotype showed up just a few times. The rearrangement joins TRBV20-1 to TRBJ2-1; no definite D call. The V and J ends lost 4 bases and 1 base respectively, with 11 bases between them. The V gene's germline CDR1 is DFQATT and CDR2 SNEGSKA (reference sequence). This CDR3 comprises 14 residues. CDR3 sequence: CSATGPGSYNEQFF. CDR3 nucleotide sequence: TGCAGTGCTACAGGACCGGGTTCCTACAATGAGCAGTTCTTC.

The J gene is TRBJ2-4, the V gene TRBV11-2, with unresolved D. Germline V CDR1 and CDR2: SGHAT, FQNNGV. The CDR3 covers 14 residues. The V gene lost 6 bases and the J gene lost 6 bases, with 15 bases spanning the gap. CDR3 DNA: TGTGCCAGCAGGTCGCTTCGAGCGCCAAACATTCAGTACTTC. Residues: CASRSLRAPNIQYF.

In nucleotides, the CDR3 is TGTGCCAGCAGCTTAGCGCTGGGTCTTAATTCACCCCTCCACTTT. Amino acid sequence: CASSLALGLNSPLHF. This chain links TRBV7-8 with TRBJ1-6, with D hard to call. The CDR3 consists of 15 residues. The V gene lost 0 bases and the J gene lost 6 bases, with 9 bases spanning the gap. CDR1 is SGHVS and CDR2 is FQNEAQ in the germline V gene.

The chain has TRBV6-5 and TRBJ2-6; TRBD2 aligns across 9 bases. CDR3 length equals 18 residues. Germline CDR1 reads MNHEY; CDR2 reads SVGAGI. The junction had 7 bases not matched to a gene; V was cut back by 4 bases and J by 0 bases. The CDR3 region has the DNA TGTGCCAGCAGTTTGGGCGGGAGGGCCCTCTCTGGGGCCAACGTCCTGACTTTC. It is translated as CASSLGGRALSGANVLTF.

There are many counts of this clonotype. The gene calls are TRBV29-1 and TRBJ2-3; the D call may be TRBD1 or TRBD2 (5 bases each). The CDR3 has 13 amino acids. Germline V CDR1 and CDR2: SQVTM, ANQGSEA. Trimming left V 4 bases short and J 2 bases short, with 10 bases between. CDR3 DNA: TGCAGCGTTGGTGGGGGAGCCACAGATACGCAGTATTTT. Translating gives CSVGGGATDTQYF.

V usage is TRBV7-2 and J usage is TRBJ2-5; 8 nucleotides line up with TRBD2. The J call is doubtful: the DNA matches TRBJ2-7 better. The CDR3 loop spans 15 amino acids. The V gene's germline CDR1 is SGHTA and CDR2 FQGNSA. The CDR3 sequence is CASSLGGGRSNEQYF. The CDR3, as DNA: TGTGCCAGCAGCTTAGGAGGCGGGAGGAGTAACGAGCAGTACTTC.

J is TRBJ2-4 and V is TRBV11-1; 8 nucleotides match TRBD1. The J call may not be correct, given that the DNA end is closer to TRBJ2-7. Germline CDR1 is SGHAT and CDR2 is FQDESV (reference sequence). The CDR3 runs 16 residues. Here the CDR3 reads CASSPSRGTGYYEQYF. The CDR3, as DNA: TGTGCCAGCAGCCCCTCCAGGGGGACAGGCTACTACGAGCAGTACTTC.

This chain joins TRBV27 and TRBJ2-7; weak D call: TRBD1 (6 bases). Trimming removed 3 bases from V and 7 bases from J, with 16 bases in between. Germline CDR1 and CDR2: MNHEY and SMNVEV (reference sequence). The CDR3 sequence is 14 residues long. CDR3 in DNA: TGTGCCAGCAGTTTGGGGGCGGCAGCGAGGGAGCAGTACTTC. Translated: CASSLGAAAREQYF.

The CDR3 reads CASRTPKNTEAFF. The CDR3 DNA sequence: TGTGCCAGCCGGACGCCTAAGAACACTGAAGCTTTCTTT. The chain joins TRBV6-6 to TRBJ1-1; D gene uncertain. V gave up 8 bases and J gave up 1 base, with 11 bases separating them. CDR3 length equals 13 residues. Germline assignment: CDR1 MNHNY and CDR2 SVGAGI (reference sequence).

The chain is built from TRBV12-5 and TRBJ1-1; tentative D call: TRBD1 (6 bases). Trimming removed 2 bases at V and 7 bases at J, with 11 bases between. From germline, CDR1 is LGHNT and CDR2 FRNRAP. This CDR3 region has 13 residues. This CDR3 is CASGLWGPGEAFF. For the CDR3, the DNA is TGTGCTAGTGGTTTGTGGGGGCCCGGTGAAGCTTTCTTT.

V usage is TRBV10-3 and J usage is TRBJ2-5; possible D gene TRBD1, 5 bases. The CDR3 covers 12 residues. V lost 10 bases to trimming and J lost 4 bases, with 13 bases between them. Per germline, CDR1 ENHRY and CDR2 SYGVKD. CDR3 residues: CATEGQGETQYF. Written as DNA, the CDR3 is TGTGCCACTGAAGGGCAGGGAGAGACCCAGTACTTC.

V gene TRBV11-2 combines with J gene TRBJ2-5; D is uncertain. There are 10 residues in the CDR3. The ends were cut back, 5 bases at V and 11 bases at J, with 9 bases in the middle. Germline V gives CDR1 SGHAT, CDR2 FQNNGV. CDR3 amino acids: CASSALRQYF. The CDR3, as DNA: TGTGCCAGCAGCGCCTTAAGGCAGTACTTC.

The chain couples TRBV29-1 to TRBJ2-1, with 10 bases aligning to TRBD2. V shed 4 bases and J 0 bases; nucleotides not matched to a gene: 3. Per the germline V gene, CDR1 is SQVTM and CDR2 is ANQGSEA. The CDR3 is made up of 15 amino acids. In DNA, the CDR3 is TGCAGCGTTGCCCCTAGCGGGAGCTCCTACAATGAGCAGTTCTTC. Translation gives CSVAPSGSSYNEQFF.

The CDR3 protein is CSVEDPGSTYGYTF. The CDR3 DNA sequence: TGCAGCGTTGAAGATCCGGGCAGCACATATGGCTACACCTTC. This chain connects TRBV29-1 to TRBJ1-2; no reliable D call. Trimming shortened V by 0 bases and J by 5 bases, and 13 bases separated the two germline ends. The CDR3 covers 14 residues. Germline CDR1 and CDR2: SQVTM and ANQGSEA.

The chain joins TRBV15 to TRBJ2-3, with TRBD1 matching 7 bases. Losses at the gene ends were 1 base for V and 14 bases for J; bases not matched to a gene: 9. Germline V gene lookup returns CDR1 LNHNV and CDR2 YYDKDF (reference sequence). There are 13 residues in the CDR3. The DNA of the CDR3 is TGTGCCACCAGCAGAGGAGGGGACAGATACGCGTATTTT. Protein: CATSRGGDRYAYF.

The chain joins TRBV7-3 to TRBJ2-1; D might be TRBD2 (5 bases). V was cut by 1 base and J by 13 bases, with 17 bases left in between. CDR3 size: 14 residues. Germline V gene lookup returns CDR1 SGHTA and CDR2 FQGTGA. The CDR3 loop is CASSLNPARETQFF. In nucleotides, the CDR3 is TGTGCCAGCAGCTTAAACCCCGCTAGGGAGACCCAGTTCTTC.

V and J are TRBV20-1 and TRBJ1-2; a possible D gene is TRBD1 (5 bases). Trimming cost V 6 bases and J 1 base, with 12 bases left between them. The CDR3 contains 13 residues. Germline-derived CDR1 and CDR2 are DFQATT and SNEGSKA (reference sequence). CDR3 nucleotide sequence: TGCAGTGCACAGGCGGCGGGTAACTATGGCTACACCTTC. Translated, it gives CSAQAAGNYGYTF.

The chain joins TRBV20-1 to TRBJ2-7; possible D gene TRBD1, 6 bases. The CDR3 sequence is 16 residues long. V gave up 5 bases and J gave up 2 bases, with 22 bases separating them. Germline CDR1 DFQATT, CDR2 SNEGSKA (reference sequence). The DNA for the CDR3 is TGCAGTGCTGCCGAGTATCGGCAGGGGATGGCCTACGAGCAGTACTTC. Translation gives CSAAEYRQGMAYEQYF.

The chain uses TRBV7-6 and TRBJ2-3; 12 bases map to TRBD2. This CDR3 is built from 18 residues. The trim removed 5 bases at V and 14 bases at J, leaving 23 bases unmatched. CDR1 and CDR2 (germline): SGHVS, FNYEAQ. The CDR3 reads CASSIYPRTSGTHRDAYF. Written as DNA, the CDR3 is TGTGCCAGCAGCATATATCCGAGGACTAGCGGGACGCACAGAGACGCGTATTTT. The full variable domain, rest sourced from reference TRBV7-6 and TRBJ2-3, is GAGVSQSPRYKVTKRGQDVALRCDPISGHVSLYWYRQALGQGPEFLTYFNYEAQQDKSGLPNDRFSAERPEGSISTLTIQRTEQRDSAMYRCASSIYPRTSGTHRDAYFGPGTRLTVL.

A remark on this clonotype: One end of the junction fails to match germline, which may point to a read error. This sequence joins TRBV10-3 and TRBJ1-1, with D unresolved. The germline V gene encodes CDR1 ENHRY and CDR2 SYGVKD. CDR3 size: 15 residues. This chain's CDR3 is CAFSESGRPHTEAFF. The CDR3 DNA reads TGTGCCTTCAGTGAGTCGGGCAGGCCTCACACTGAAGCTTTCTTT.